This T cell receptor beta chain was obtained from a study of OX40 agonist ivuxolimab in advanced cancers. Study in general: Partial responses occurred in three patients (one hepatocellular carcinoma, two cutaneous melanoma).

The CDR3 runs 16 residues. The V end lost 0 bases, the J end lost 1 base, and 13 bases lay between the germline ends. The germline V gene encodes CDR1 PRHDT and CDR2 FYEKMQ (reference sequence). Study-level results: Relative to CD4+, CD8+ T cells held more expanded clones on average.

TCRdb keeps only in-frame clones here, not all; method: immunoSEQ multiplex PCR. This table holds some 41,000 clones, 70% to 90% found once. This clone was seen a single time. The antigen remains undetermined. The chain combines TRBV13 with TRBJ2-7; D is possibly TRBD1 or TRBD2 (5 bases each). The sequencing used CD4+ or CD8+ T cells sorted from blood, collected in a trial of the OX40 agonist ivuxolimab. The sequence was collected from an adult with an advanced solid tumor such as melanoma, head and neck, liver or kidney cancer. In nucleotides, the CDR3 is TGTGCCAGCAGCTTAGGCGGGGCTAGGGGTTCCTACGAGCAGTACTTC. Amino acids: CASSLGGARGSYEQYF.